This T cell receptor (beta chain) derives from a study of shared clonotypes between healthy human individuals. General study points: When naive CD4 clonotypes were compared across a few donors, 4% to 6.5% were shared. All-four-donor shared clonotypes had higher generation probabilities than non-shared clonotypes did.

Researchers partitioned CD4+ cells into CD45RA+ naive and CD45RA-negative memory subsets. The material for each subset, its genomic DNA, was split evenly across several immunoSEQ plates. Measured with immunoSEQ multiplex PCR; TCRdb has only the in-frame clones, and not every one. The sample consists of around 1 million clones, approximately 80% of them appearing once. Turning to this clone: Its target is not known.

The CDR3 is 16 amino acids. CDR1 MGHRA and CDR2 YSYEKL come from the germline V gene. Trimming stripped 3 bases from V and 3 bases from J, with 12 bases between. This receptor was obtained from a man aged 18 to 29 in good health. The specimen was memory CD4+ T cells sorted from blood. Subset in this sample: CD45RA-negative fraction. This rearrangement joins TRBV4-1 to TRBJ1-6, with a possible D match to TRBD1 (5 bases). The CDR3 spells CASSQVGGNYNSPLHF. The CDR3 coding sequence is TGCGCCAGCAGCCAGGTTGGGGGAAACTATAATTCACCCCTCCACTTT.